What follows is one T cell receptor (beta chain) and its context. Its antigen is not identified. The CDR3 is 14 amino acids. From germline, CDR1 is MNHNY and CDR2 SVGAGI (reference sequence). The V end lost 6 bases, the J end lost 5 bases, and 13 bases lay between the germline ends. Clones were sequenced by immunoSEQ multiplex PCR, and TCRdb holds only the in-frame ones, with some missing. The sample consists of about 17,000 clones, over 65% of them appearing once. This record belongs to a study of T cell clonotyping in hematopoietic cell transplantation. Regarding the study as a whole: After transplant, recipient diversity fell while pathologically expanded clonotypes grew through day 180. Few recipient clonotypes overlapped donors; over 97% were de novo at given depth.

This clonotype was sampled from a male patient aged 55 to 69 who had an allogeneic stem cell transplant from a related donor, so the T cells may come from the graft donor. Some clones in this sample may be carry-over from other donors' samples. The sequences come from PBMCs, collected 100 days after allogeneic stem cell transplant. The chain joins TRBV6-6 to TRBJ1-4; D is perhaps TRBD1 (5 bases). The CDR3 is CASSSQGGNEKLFF. The CDR3, as DNA: TGTGCCAGCAGCTCTCAGGGTGGGAATGAAAAACTGTTTTTT.